This TCR beta chain is from a study of T cells after yellow fever vaccination. Study-level points and caveats: The study noted that FACS-sorted repertoires could contain abundant clonotypes contaminating from the bulk population.

V trimming: 3 bases; J trimming: 2 bases; junction bases outside the gene matches: 3. Germline V CDR1 and CDR2: SGHTA, FQGNSA. The CDR3 has 15 residues. TCRdb re-called the 5' RACE reads with MiXCR, one entry per CDR3 protein. Altogether 400,000 or so distinct CDR3 sequences are present, around a tenth being singletons, with the ten largest covering less than 20%. Remarks on this clonotype: Its specificity is not known.

Sequencing was performed on PBMCs, taken on the day of the first yellow fever vaccination. V usage is TRBV7-2 and J usage is TRBJ2-2, with 7 bases aligning to TRBD1. This TCR was recovered from a man younger than 35 who received the YFV17D yellow fever vaccine. The CDR3 sequence is CASSFSGGNTGELFF. CDR3 DNA sequence: TGTGCCAGCAGCTTTTCAGGGGGAAACACCGGGGAGCTGTTTTTT.